This paragraph covers one TCR beta chain sequence. Its antigen is not identified. This record belongs to a study of T cells in localized non-small cell lung cancer. The CDR3 has 16 amino acids. CDR1 and CDR2 (germline): MGHRA, YSYEKL. Trimming pared 4 bases from V and 6 bases from J, leaving 21 bases between. Findings of the study overall: In adjacent lung, a median roughly 57 of the top 100 tumor clones were found. Longer overall survival associated with higher blood T cell density; shorter survival with higher adjacent-lung clonality.

TCRdb's table, derived via immunoSEQ multiplex PCR, lists solely in-frame clones and lacks some. The sample lists some 3,000 clones, 20% to 25% occurring once. The sampled adjacent lung lay at least 2 cm from the tumor margin and showed no atypia. The chain uses TRBV4-1 and TRBJ2-5, with D possibly called TRBD1 or TRBD2 (5 bases each). The source material was normal lung tissue next to the tumor, sampled before any cancer treatment. The sequence was collected from a woman aged 35 to 70 with stage I lung adenocarcinoma. CDR3 coding DNA: TGCGCCAGCAGCCGGGGGACCTCCCACCACAAGAAGACCCAGTACTTC. Its translation: CASSRGTSHHKKTQYF.